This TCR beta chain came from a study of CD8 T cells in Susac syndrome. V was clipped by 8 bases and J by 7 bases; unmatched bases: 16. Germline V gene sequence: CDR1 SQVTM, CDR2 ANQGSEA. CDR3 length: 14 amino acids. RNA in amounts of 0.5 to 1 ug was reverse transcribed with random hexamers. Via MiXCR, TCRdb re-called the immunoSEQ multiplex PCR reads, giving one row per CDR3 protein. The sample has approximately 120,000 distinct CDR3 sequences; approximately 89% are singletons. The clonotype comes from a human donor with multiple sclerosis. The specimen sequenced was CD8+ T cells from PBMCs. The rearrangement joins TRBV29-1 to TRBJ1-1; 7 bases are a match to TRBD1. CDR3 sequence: CSPLILEGANEAFF. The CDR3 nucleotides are TGCAGCCCTCTGATCTTGGAGGGGGCGAATGAAGCTTTCTTT.